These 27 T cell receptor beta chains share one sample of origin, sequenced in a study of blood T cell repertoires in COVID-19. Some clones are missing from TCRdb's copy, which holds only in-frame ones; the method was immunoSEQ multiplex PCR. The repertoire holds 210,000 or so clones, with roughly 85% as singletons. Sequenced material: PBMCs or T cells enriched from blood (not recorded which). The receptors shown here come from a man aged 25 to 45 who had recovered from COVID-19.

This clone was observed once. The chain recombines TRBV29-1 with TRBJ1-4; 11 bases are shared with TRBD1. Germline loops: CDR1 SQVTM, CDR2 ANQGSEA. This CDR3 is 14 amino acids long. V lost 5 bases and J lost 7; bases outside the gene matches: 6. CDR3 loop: CSVSRGTGGEKLFF. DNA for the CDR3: TGCAGCGTTTCCCGGGGGACAGGGGGTGAAAAACTGTTTTTT.

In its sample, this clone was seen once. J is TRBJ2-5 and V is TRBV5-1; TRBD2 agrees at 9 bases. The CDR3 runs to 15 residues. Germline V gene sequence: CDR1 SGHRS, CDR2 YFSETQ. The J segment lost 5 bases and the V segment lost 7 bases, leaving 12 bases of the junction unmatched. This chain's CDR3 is CASRPGTSFSETQYF. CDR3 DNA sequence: TGCGCCAGCCGCCCCGGGACTAGCTTTTCGGAGACCCAGTACTTC.

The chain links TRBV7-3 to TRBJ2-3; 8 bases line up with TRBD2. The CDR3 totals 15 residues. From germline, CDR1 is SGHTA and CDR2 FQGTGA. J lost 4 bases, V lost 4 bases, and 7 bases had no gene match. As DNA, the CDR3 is TGTGCCAGCAGCTCGGGACTAGGACCCGCAGATACGCAGTATTTT. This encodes CASSSGLGPADTQYF. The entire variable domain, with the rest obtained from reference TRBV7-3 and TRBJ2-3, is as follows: GAGVSQTPSNKVTEKGKYVELRCDPISGHTALYWYRQSLGQGPEFLIYFQGTGAADDSGLPNDRFFAVRPEGSVSTLKIQRTERGDSAVYLCASSSGLGPADTQYFGPGTRLTVL.

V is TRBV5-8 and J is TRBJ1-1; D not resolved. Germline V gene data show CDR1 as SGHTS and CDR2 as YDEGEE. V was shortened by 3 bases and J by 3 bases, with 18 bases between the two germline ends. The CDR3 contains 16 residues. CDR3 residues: CASSSGSGFPDTEAFF. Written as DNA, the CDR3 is TGTGCCAGCAGCTCGGGGAGTGGGTTCCCGGACACTGAAGCTTTCTTT.

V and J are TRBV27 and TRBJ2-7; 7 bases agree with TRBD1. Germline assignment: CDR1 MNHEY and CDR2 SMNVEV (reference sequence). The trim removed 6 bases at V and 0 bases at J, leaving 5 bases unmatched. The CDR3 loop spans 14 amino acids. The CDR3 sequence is CASRGTDFSYEQYF. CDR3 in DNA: TGTGCCAGCAGGGGGACAGACTTCTCCTACGAGCAGTACTTC.

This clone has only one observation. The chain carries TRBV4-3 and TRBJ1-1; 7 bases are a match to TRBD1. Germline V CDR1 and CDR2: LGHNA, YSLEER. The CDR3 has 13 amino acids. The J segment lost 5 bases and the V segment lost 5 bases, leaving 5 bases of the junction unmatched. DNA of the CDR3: TGCGCCAGCAGCAGACAGGGCATAACTGAAGCTTTCTTT. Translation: CASSRQGITEAFF.

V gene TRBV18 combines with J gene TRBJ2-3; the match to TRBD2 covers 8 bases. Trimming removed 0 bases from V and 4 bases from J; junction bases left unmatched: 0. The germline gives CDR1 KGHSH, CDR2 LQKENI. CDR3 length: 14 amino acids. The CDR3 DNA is TGTGCCAGCTCACCACCAGCGGGAGCAGATACGCAGTATTTT. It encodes CASSPPAGADTQYF.

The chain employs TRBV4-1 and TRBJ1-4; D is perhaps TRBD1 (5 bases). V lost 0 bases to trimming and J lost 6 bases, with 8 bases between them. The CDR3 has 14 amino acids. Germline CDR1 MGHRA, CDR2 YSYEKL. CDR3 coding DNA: TGCGCCAGCAGCCAAGACCAGGGTTATGAAAAACTGTTTTTT. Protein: CASSQDQGYEKLFF.

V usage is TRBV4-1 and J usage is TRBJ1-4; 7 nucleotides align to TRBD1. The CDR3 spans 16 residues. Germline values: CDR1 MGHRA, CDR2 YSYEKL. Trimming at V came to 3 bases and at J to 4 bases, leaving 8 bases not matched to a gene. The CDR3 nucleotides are TGCGCCAGCAGCCAGGATAGACAGGGTATTAATGAAAAACTGTTTTTT. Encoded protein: CASSQDRQGINEKLFF.

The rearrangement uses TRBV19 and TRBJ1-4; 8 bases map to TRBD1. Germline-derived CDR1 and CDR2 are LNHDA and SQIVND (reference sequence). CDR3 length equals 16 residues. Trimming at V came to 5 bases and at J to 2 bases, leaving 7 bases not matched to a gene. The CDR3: CASSSTGAGTNEKLFF. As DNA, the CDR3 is TGTGCCAGTAGTTCGACAGGGGCGGGGACTAATGAAAAACTGTTTTTT.

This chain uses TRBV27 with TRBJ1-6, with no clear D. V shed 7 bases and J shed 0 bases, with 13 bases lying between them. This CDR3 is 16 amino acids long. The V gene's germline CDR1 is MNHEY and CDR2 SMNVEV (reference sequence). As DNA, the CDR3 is TGTGCCAGCAAGGCGGGAAAAAGCTCCTATAATTCACCCCTCCACTTT. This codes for CASKAGKSSYNSPLHF.

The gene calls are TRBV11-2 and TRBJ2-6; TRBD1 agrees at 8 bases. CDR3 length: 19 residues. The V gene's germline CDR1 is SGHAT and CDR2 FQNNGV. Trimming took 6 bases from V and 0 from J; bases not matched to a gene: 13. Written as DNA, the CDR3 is TGTGCCAGCAGGAGTATACGGGACAGGAGAACCTCTGGGGCCAACGTCCTGACTTTC. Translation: CASRSIRDRRTSGANVLTF.

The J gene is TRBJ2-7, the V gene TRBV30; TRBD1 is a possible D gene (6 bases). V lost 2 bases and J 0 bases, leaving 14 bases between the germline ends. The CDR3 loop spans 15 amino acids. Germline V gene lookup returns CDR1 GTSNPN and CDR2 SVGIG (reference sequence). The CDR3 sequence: CAWSRLGQSSYEQYF. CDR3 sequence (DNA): TGTGCCTGGAGTCGCTTAGGACAGAGCTCCTACGAGCAGTACTTC. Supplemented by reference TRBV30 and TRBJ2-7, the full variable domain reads SQTIHQWPATLVQPVGSPLSLECTVEGTSNPNLYWYRQAAGRGLQLLFYSVGIGQISSEVPQNLSASRPQDRQFILSSKKLLLSDSGFYLCAWSRLGQSSYEQYFGPGTRLTVT.

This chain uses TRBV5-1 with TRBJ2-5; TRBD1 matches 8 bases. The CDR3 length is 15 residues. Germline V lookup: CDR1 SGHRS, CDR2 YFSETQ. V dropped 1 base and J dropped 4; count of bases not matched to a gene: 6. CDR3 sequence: CASSLIQGAGETQYF. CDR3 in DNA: TGCGCCAGCAGCTTGATCCAGGGGGCAGGAGAGACCCAGTACTTC.

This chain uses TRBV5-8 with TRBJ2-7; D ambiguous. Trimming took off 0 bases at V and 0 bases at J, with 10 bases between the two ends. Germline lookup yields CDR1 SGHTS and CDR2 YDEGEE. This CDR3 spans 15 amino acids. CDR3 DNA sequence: TGTGCCAGCAGCTTGGTTCGGGTGAGCTCCTACGAGCAGTACTTC. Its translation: CASSLVRVSSYEQYF. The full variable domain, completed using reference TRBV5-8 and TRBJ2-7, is EAGVTQSPTHLIKTRGQQATLRCSPISGHTSVYWYQQALGLGLQFLLWYDEGEERNRGNFPPRFSGRQFPNYSSELNVNALELEDSALYLCASSLVRVSSYEQYFGPGTRLTVT.

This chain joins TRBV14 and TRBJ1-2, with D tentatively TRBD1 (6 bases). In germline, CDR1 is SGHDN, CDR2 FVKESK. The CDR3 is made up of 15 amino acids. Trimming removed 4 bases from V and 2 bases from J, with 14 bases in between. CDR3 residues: CASSPFTGINYGYTF. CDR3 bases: TGTGCCAGCAGCCCCTTCACAGGGATCAACTATGGCTACACCTTC. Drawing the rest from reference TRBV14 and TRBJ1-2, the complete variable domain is EAGVTQFPSHSVIEKGQTVTLRCDPISGHDNLYWYRRVMGKEIKFLLHFVKESKQDESGMPNNRFLAERTGGTYSTLKVQPAELEDSGVYFCASSPFTGINYGYTFGSGTRLTVV.

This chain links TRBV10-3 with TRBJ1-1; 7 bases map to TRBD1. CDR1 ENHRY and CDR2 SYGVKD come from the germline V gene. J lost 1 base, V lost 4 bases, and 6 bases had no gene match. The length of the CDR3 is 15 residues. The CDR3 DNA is TGTGCCATCAGTGGTTTAGGGGGCGCGAACACTGAAGCTTTCTTT. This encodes CAISGLGGANTEAFF.

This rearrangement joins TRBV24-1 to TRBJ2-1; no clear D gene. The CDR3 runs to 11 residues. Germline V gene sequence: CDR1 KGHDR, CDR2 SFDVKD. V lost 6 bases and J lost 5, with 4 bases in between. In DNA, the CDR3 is TGTGCCACCAGTACAAACAATGAGCAGTTCTTC. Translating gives CATSTNNEQFF.

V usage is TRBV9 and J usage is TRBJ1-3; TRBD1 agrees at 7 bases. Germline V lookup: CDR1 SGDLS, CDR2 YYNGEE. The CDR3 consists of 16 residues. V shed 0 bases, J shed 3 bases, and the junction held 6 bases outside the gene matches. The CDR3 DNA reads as TGTGCCAGCAGCGTAGCTTGGACAGGTGGTGGAAACACCATATATTTT. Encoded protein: CASSVAWTGGGNTIYF. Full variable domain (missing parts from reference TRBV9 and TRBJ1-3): DSGVTQTPKHLITATGQRVTLRCSPRSGDLSVYWYQQSLDQGLQFLIQYYNGEERAKGNILERFSAQQFPDLHSELNLSSLELGDSALYFCASSVAWTGGGNTIYFGEGSWLTVV.

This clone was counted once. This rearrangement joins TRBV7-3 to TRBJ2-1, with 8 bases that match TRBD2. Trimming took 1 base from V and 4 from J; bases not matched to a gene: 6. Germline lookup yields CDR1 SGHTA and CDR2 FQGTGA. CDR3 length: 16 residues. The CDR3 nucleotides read TGTGCCAGCAGCTTAAATCGGGGGGGACTTTACAATGAGCAGTTCTTC. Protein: CASSLNRGGLYNEQFF.

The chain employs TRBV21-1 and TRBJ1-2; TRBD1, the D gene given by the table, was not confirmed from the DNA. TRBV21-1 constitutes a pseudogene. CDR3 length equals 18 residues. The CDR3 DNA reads TGTGCCAGCAGCAAGCTACAGGGGGGTGATTCATCGCATCGGGGCTACACCTTC. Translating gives CASSKLQGGDSSHRGYTF.

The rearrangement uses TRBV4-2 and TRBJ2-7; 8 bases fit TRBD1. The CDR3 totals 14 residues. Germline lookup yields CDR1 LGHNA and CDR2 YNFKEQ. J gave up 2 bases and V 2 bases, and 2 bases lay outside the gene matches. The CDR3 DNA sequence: TGTGCCAGCAGCCAACGGACAGGGACCTACGAGCAGTACTTC. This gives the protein CASSQRTGTYEQYF.

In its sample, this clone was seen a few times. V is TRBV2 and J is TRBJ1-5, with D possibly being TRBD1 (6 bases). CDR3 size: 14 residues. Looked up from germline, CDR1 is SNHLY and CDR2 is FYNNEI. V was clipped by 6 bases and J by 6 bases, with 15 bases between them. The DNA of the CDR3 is TGTGCCAGCAGCGCTGACAGGAAGGGTCAGCCCCAGCATTTT. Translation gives CASSADRKGQPQHF.

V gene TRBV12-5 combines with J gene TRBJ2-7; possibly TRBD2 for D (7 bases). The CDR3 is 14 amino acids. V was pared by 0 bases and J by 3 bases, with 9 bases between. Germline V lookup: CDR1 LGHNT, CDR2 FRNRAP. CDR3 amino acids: CASGLVGGGYEQYF. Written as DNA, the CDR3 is TGTGCTAGTGGTTTGGTAGGGGGGGGCTACGAGCAGTACTTC.

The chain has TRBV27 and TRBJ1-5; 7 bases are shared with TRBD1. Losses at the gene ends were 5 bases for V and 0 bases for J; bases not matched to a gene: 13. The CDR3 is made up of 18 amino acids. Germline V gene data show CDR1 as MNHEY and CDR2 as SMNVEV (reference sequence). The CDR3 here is CASSPRVGQPYSNQPQHF. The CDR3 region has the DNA TGTGCCAGCAGTCCTCGGGTGGGACAGCCTTATAGCAATCAGCCCCAGCATTTT.

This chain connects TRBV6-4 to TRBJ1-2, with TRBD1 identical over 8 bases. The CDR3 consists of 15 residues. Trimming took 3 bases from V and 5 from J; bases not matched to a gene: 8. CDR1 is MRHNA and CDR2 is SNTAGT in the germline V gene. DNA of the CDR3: TGTGCCAGCAGTGAAGGGGTGACAGGGGTATATGGCTACACCTTC. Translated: CASSEGVTGVYGYTF.

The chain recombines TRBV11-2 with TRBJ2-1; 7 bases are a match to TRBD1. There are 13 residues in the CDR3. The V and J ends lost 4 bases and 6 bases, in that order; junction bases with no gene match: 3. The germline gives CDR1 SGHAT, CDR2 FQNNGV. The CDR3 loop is CASSYDRANEQFF. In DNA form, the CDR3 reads TGTGCCAGCAGCTACGACAGGGCCAATGAGCAGTTCTTC.